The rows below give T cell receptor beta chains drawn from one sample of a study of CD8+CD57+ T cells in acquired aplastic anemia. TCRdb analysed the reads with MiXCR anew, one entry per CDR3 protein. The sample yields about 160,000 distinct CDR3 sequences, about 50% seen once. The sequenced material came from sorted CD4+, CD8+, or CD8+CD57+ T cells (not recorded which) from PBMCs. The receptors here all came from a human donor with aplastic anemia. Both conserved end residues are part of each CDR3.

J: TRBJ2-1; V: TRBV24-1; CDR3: CATSGGYNEQFF
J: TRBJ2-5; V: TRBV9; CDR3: CASSPLRDHQETQYF
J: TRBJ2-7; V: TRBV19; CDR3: CASSETGTPYEQYF
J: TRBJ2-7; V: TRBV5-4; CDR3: CASRDMTGEPVQYF
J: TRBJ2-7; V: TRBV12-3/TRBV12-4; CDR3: CASSSAGLAGGGWTYEQYF
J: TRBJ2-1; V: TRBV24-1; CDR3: CATSDGTALYNEQFF
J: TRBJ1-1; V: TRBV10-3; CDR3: CAISERDSPEAFF
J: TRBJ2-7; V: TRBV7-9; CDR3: CASSLVRGSGEQYF
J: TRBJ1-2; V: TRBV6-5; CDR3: CASSYSGTGSGYTF
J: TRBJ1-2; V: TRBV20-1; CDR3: CSARGEADYGYTF
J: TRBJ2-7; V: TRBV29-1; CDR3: CSVEGQALGSYEQYF
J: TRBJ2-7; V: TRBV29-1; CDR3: CSVEPIEGGRQYF
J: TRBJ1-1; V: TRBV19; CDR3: CASSIGSYYTEAFF
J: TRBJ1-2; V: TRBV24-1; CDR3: CATSDDSYYGYTF
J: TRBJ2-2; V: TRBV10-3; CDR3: CATDRGGTGELFF
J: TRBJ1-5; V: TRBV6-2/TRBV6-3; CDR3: CASRFSDRAPEQPQHF
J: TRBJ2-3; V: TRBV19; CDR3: CASSDPGLAGPDTQYF
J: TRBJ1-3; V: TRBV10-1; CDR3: CASSREKGFGNTIYF
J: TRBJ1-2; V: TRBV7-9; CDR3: CASSGRMVDSLSNYGYTF
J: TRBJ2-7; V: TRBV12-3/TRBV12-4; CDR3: CASSPISGSGYEQYF